Presented here are 30 T cell receptor beta chains from one specimen sequenced in a study of blood T cell repertoires in COVID-19. Sequenced by immunoSEQ multiplex PCR; TCRdb stores in-frame clones only, minus some. The sample consists of around 370,000 clones, approximately 90% of them appearing once. The sequencing sample was made of peripheral blood. These receptors originate from a woman younger than 30 who had recovered from COVID-19.

The chain carries TRBV5-1 and TRBJ2-3; 14 positions agree with TRBD2. Germline CDR1 is SGHRS and CDR2 is YFSETQ. With 4 bases clipped from V and 6 bases from J, the junction kept 4 bases outside the gene matches. CDR3 length: 15 amino acids. DNA for the CDR3: TGCGCCAGCAGCCGGGGACTAGCGGGAGCGGATACGCAGTATTTT. The encoded protein is CASSRGLAGADTQYF.

The genes are TRBV3-1 (or the pseudogene TRBV3-2) and TRBJ2-1; 11 bases are shared with TRBD2. Germline values: CDR1 LGHDT, CDR2 YNNKEL (reference sequence). The V gene end was trimmed by 0 bases and the J gene end by 7 bases; junction bases not matched to a gene: 5. The CDR3 has 16 residues. The CDR3 region has the DNA TGTGCCAGCAGCCAAGATTATAGCGGGAGGGGTAATGAGCAGTTCTTC. This translates into CASSQDYSGRGNEQFF.

This clone was seen a single time. This chain connects TRBV18 to TRBJ2-6; 11 bases line up with TRBD2. Germline assignment: CDR1 KGHSH and CDR2 LQKENI. After removal of 4 bases from V and 0 bases from J, the junction contained 2 bases not matched to a gene. CDR3 length: 17 residues. DNA for the CDR3: TGTGCCAGCTCACGACTAGCGGGGACCTCTGGGGCCAACGTCCTGACTTTC. Protein sequence: CASSRLAGTSGANVLTF. The full variable domain, its missing parts supplied by reference TRBV18 and TRBJ2-6, is NAGVMQNPRHLVRRRGQEARLRCSPMKGHSHVYWYRQLPEEGLKFMVYLQKENIIDESGMPKERFSAEFPKEGPSILRIQQVVRGDSAAYFCASSRLAGTSGANVLTFGAGSRLTVL.

The gene calls are TRBV28 and TRBJ2-1, with a weak D call TRBD2 (5 bases). Germline assignment: CDR1 MDHEN and CDR2 SYDVKM. This CDR3 comprises 13 residues. Trimming removed 2 bases at V and 5 bases at J, with 7 bases between. The CDR3 nucleotides read TGTGCCAGCAGTTTACTAGCTGACAATGAGCAGTTCTTC. Residues: CASSLLADNEQFF.

This clone was seen just once. V usage is TRBV27 and J usage is TRBJ1-4; no clear D. This CDR3 region has 13 residues. The V end lost 6 bases, the J end lost 0 bases, and 5 bases lay between the germline ends. The V gene's germline CDR1 is MNHEY and CDR2 SMNVEV (reference sequence). The chain's CDR3 is CASRAATNEKLFF. CDR3 sequence (DNA): TGTGCCAGCAGGGCTGCAACTAATGAAAAACTGTTTTTT.

This chain connects TRBV9 to TRBJ2-1; 9 positions agree with TRBD1. V lost 0 bases to trimming and J lost 4 bases; unmatched junction nucleotides: 5. Germline-derived CDR1 and CDR2 are SGDLS and YYNGEE. This CDR3 comprises 16 residues. CDR3: CASSVVGQGNYNEQFF. The CDR3, as DNA: TGTGCCAGCAGCGTAGTGGGACAGGGCAATTACAATGAGCAGTTCTTC.

The chain recombines TRBV25-1 with TRBJ1-1, with D uncertain. The CDR3 consists of 15 residues. The V gene lost 4 bases and the J gene lost 1 base, with 13 bases spanning the gap. Germline V gene sequence: CDR1 MGHDK, CDR2 SYGVNS. The CDR3 nucleotides read TGTGCCAGCAGTGGGGCCCTTCGACGGAACACTGAAGCTTTCTTT. Encoded protein: CASSGALRRNTEAFF.

This chain links TRBV11-2 with TRBJ1-3; D is possibly TRBD1 (5 bases). CDR1 is SGHAT and CDR2 is FQNNGV in the germline V gene. The CDR3 has 14 amino acids. The V gene lost 3 bases and the J gene lost 4 bases, with 10 bases spanning the gap. CDR3 DNA sequence: TGTGCCAGCAGCTTCCAACGGGGGGGAAACACCATATATTTT. As protein: CASSFQRGGNTIYF.

This rearrangement joins TRBV7-2 to TRBJ1-4; a weak D match, TRBD1 (5 bases). The CDR3 runs to 16 residues. V was clipped by 5 bases and J by 7 bases, with 20 bases between them. CDR1 and CDR2 (germline): SGHTA, FQGNSA. CDR3 nucleotide sequence: TGTGCCAGCAGCCCCCAAGGGGCGGTTAGGCTTGAAAAACTGTTTTTT. This sequence encodes CASSPQGAVRLEKLFF.

CDR3 protein: CASSLRGEVKNIQYF. The CDR3 coding sequence is TGTGCCAGTAGTCTCAGGGGAGAGGTCAAAAACATTCAGTACTTC. V gene TRBV19 combines with J gene TRBJ2-4; TRBD1 might be the D (6 bases). V was cut by 5 bases and J by 3 bases, with 14 bases left in between. This CDR3 has 15 amino acids. Germline loops: CDR1 LNHDA, CDR2 SQIVND (reference sequence).

The chain uses TRBV5-1 and TRBJ1-1; TRBD1 matches at 9 bases. The CDR3 is 12 residues long. Germline V gene sequence: CDR1 SGHRS, CDR2 YFSETQ. Unmatched junction bases numbered 6, after V lost 4 bases and J lost 11 bases. The CDR3 spells CASSGGQGSAFF. The CDR3 DNA is TGCGCCAGCAGCGGGGGACAGGGAAGCGCTTTCTTT.

The chain recombines TRBV29-1 with TRBJ1-4, with D tentatively TRBD1 (6 bases). The V gene's germline CDR1 is SQVTM and CDR2 ANQGSEA. Between the trimmed V and J ends, which lost 0 bases and 10 bases, there was a span of 9 bases. This CDR3 is built from 12 residues. The CDR3 DNA follows: TGCAGCGTTGAAGAACAGGGAGTAAAACTGTTTTTT. This encodes CSVEEQGVKLFF. Using reference TRBV29-1 and TRBJ1-4 for the parts outside the CDR3, the full variable domain is SAVISQKPSRDICQRGTSLTIQCQVDSQVTMMFWYRQQPGQSLTLIATANQGSEATYESGFVIDKFPISRPNLTFSTLTVSNMSPEDSSIYLCSVEEQGVKLFFGSGTQLSVL.

The chain couples TRBV5-4 to TRBJ2-1; the match to TRBD1 covers 8 bases. The V gene end was trimmed by 2 bases and the J gene end by 4 bases; junction bases not matched to a gene: 14. The V gene's germline CDR1 is SGHNT and CDR2 YYREEE (reference sequence). The length of the CDR3 is 18 residues. The CDR3 DNA reads as TGTGCCAGCAGCTTAAGGTTGGGCAGGGGGCGACCTTACAATGAGCAGTTCTTC. It specifies CASSLRLGRGRPYNEQFF.

This clone was seen once. CDR3 protein: CASSFRDTTYNEQFF. As DNA, the CDR3 is TGTGCCAGTAGTTTCCGGGACACTACCTACAATGAGCAGTTCTTC. This rearrangement joins TRBV19 to TRBJ2-1, with TRBD1 as a possible D gene (6 bases). Germline V gives CDR1 LNHDA, CDR2 SQIVND (reference sequence). Trimming took off 5 bases at V and 2 bases at J, with 13 bases between the two ends. There are 15 residues in the CDR3.

The chain carries TRBV4-1 and TRBJ2-1; 8 bases match TRBD2. With V trimmed by 0 bases and J by 5 bases, 9 bases remained unmatched. The CDR3 loop spans 17 amino acids. From germline, CDR1 is MGHRA and CDR2 YSYEKL. The CDR3 region is CASSQDYGGRQNNEQFF. DNA for the CDR3: TGCGCCAGCAGCCAAGATTATGGCGGGAGGCAGAACAATGAGCAGTTCTTC.

The chain is built from TRBV20-1 and TRBJ2-5, with 9 bases that match TRBD2. This CDR3 contains 18 residues. Germline CDR1 is DFQATT and CDR2 is SNEGSKA (reference sequence). The ends lost 3 bases at V and 5 bases at J; junction bases unmatched: 19. The CDR3 spells CSASSPGLALRVEETQYF. As DNA, the CDR3 is TGCAGTGCTAGTTCTCCGGGACTAGCCCTTAGGGTTGAGGAGACCCAGTACTTC.

This chain links TRBV6-5 with TRBJ1-1; the match to TRBD1 covers 8 bases. This CDR3 region has 15 residues. The V gene end was trimmed by 7 bases and the J gene end by 3 bases; junction bases not matched to a gene: 10. Looked up from germline, CDR1 is MNHEY and CDR2 is SVGAGI. The CDR3 reads CASKTRTGPHTEAFF. In nucleotides, the CDR3 is TGTGCCAGCAAAACCCGGACAGGGCCACACACTGAAGCTTTCTTT.

This chain joins TRBV11-3 and TRBJ2-5; 10 bases agree with TRBD2. CDR1 and CDR2 (germline): SGHNT, YENEEA. Unmatched junction bases numbered 10, after V lost 3 bases and J lost 0 bases. There are 18 residues in the CDR3. The CDR3 protein is CASSLLPGLAPYQETQYF. The CDR3 coding sequence is TGTGCCAGCAGCTTGCTACCGGGACTAGCGCCGTACCAAGAGACCCAGTACTTC.

The chain links TRBV21-1 to TRBJ2-7; TRBD1 is the table's D call and was not checked against the DNA. TRBV21-1 is deemed a pseudogene. The CDR3 sequence is 17 residues long. CDR3 amino acids: CASSKVETGTGGPGKYV. CDR3 in DNA: TGTGCCAGCAGCAAAGTGGAGACCGGGACAGGGGGCCCCGGGAAGTACGTC.

V is TRBV9 and J is TRBJ1-3; 8 nucleotides line up with TRBD1. Per the germline V gene, CDR1 is SGDLS and CDR2 is YYNGEE. The CDR3 runs to 15 residues. V shed 3 bases and J 2 bases; nucleotides not matched to a gene: 4. As DNA, the CDR3 is TGTGCCAGCAGCGAAACAGGGGGAGCTGGAAACACCATATATTTT. It is translated as CASSETGGAGNTIYF.

In its sample, this clone was seen a few times. V is TRBV7-9 and J is TRBJ1-3; 9 bases agree with TRBD1. V dropped 5 bases and J dropped 2; count of bases not matched to a gene: 10. CDR3 length: 17 amino acids. CDR1 is SEHNR and CDR2 is FQNEAQ in the germline V gene (reference sequence). The CDR3 bases are TGTGCCAGCAGCCGTGGGGACAGGGTGTTCCCTGGAAACACCATATATTTT. Translating it yields CASSRGDRVFPGNTIYF.

This clone was recorded once. V is TRBV7-2 and J is TRBJ2-3; TRBD2 might be the D (6 bases). The CDR3 consists of 13 residues. V lost 5 bases to trimming and J lost 13 bases, with 19 bases between them. Germline V CDR1 and CDR2: SGHTA, FQGNSA. The CDR3 here is CASSPSRGARKYF. DNA for the CDR3: TGTGCCAGCAGCCCGAGCCGCGGGGCTCGCAAGTATTTT.

The chain links TRBV27 to TRBJ1-5, with 9 positions matching TRBD1. Germline loops: CDR1 MNHEY, CDR2 SMNVEV (reference sequence). With 6 bases clipped from V and 6 bases from J, the junction kept 6 bases outside the gene matches. The CDR3 is 14 residues long. The CDR3 DNA sequence: TGTGCCAGCAGCCCGGGACAGGGTCGTCAGCCCCAGCATTTT. Translated: CASSPGQGRQPQHF.

This chain connects TRBV27 to TRBJ2-1, with TRBD2 matching 16 bases. With 5 bases clipped from V and 6 bases from J, the junction kept 16 bases outside the gene matches. This CDR3 has 20 amino acids. CDR1 and CDR2 from the germline V gene are MNHEY and SMNVEV (reference sequence). The CDR3 region has the DNA TGTGCCAGCAGTGTCCTAACCCCCGGGACTAGCGGGAGGGCAATCAATGAGCAGTTCTTC. Protein: CASSVLTPGTSGRAINEQFF.

The chain uses TRBV18 and TRBJ2-5; D is possibly TRBD1 (5 bases). This CDR3 is 16 amino acids long. Trimming cost V 0 bases and J 1 base, with 12 bases left between them. Germline assignment: CDR1 KGHSH and CDR2 LQKENI. CDR3 DNA: TGTGCCAGCTCACCACCGGCAGACAGCCTCCAAGAGACCCAGTACTTC. Encoded protein: CASSPPADSLQETQYF.

The chain carries TRBV14 and TRBJ1-1, with 11 bases matching TRBD1. There are 16 residues in the CDR3. Germline CDR1 is SGHDN and CDR2 is FVKESK. V shed 4 bases and J 1 base; nucleotides not matched to a gene: 5. CDR3 DNA sequence: TGTGCCAGCAGCCGCCGGACAGGGGGCGCGAACACTGAAGCTTTCTTT. Residues: CASSRRTGGANTEAFF.

The V gene is TRBV4-3, the J gene TRBJ2-1; TRBD1 aligns across 10 bases. With 2 bases clipped from V and 6 bases from J, the junction kept 10 bases outside the gene matches. CDR3 size: 17 residues. The germline V gene encodes CDR1 LGHNA and CDR2 YSLEER. CDR3 DNA sequence: TGCGCCAGCAGCCAAACCCCCAGCGGGACAGGGGCCAATGAGCAGTTCTTC. It specifies CASSQTPSGTGANEQFF.

The chain employs TRBV2 and TRBJ1-3; 7 bases map to TRBD1. The CDR3 has 15 residues. CDR1 and CDR2 from the germline V gene are SNHLY and FYNNEI. V shed 8 bases, J shed 0 bases, and the junction held 7 bases outside the gene matches. CDR3 nucleotide sequence: TGTGCCAGCGGAGTGACAGGGATCTCTGGAAACACCATATATTTT. The encoded protein is CASGVTGISGNTIYF. Combining the CDR3 with reference TRBV2 and TRBJ1-3 gives the whole variable domain EPEVTQTPSHQVTQMGQEVILRCVPISNHLYFYWYRQILGQKVEFLVSFYNNEISEKSEIFDDQFSVERPDGSNFTLKIRSTKLEDSAMYFCASGVTGISGNTIYFGEGSWLTVV.

This clone was recorded only once. This chain joins TRBV4-1 and TRBJ1-3, with D uncertain. The CDR3 runs to 15 residues. V was shortened by 0 bases and J by 8 bases, with 14 bases between the two germline ends. The germline gives CDR1 MGHRA, CDR2 YSYEKL. The CDR3 protein is CASSQEPEGWDTIYF. CDR3 sequence (DNA): TGCGCCAGCAGCCAAGAGCCTGAGGGTTGGGACACCATATATTTT.

This rearrangement joins TRBV21-1 to TRBJ1-4. TRBV21-1 corresponds to a pseudogene. This CDR3 spans 16 amino acids. The CDR3 loop is CASSKDERLTNEKLFF. DNA for the CDR3: TGTGCCAGCAGCAAAGATGAAAGACTAACTAATGAAAAACTGTTTTTT.